The 8 T cell receptor beta chains below were found in one sample sequenced in a study of T-cell memory formation after mild COVID-19. TCRdb recomputed calls from the 5' RACE reads with MiXCR, one row per CDR3 protein. The sample has 350,000 to 500,000 distinct CDR3 sequences; around 17% are singletons. Material for sequencing was PBMCs or a T cell subset sorted from them (not recorded which). All receptors come from a man younger than 35 who had mild COVID-19 (a few samples of this study predate the infection). Cell type and time point are not known.

This clonotype was seen a handful of times. The chain links TRBV29-1 to TRBJ1-6; D is ambiguous. Germline V lookup: CDR1 SQVTM, CDR2 ANQGSEA. The ends were cut back, 0 bases at V and 2 bases at J, with 8 bases in the middle. The CDR3 is made up of 15 amino acids. The CDR3 sequence: CSVEEGRAYNSPLHF. The CDR3 DNA reads as TGCAGCGTTGAAGAAGGGAGGGCCTATAATTCACCCCTCCACTTT.

The table lists this clonotype with a few counts. The chain joins TRBV29-1 to TRBJ1-1, with TRBD1 as a possible D gene (6 bases). The CDR3 spans 15 residues. The germline gives CDR1 SQVTM, CDR2 ANQGSEA. The V and J ends lost 4 bases and 0 bases respectively, with 15 bases between them. This CDR3 reads CSVALHDRMNTEAFF. CDR3 in DNA: TGCAGCGTTGCCCTCCATGACAGGATGAACACTGAAGCTTTCTTT. The full variable domain, completed using reference TRBV29-1 and TRBJ1-1, is SAVISQKPSRDICQRGTSLTIQCQVDSQVTMMFWYRQQPGQSLTLIATANQGSEATYESGFVIDKFPISRPNLTFSTLTVSNMSPEDSSIYLCSVALHDRMNTEAFFGQGTRLTVV.

The V gene is TRBV7-2, the J gene TRBJ2-7; D is uncertain. CDR3 length equals 12 residues. Trimming shortened V by 5 bases and J by 5 bases, and 10 bases separated the two germline ends. CDR1 is SGHTA and CDR2 is FQGNSA in the germline V gene. The CDR3 nucleotides read TGTGCCAGCAGCCCCTCCTTCGACGAGCAGTACTTC. Translating gives CASSPSFDEQYF.

The chain couples TRBV21-1 to TRBJ2-5; the listed D gene, TRBD2, was not tested against the DNA. TRBV21-1 is a pseudogene segment. The CDR3 runs 17 residues. DNA for the CDR3: TGTGCCAGCAGCAAATGGAGACTAGCGGGGGACCAAGAGACCCAGTACTTC. Residues: CASSKWRLAGDQETQYF.

The table lists this clonotype with many counts. This chain links TRBV7-9 with TRBJ1-4; no clear D. The ends were cut back, 1 base at V and 8 bases at J, with 5 bases in the middle. Germline V gene sequence: CDR1 SEHNR, CDR2 FQNEAQ (reference sequence). CDR3 size: 12 residues. DNA for the CDR3: TGTGCCAGCAGCTTAGGGGGAGAAAAACTGTTTTTT. It is translated as CASSLGGEKLFF.

This clonotype has ten or more counts. The CDR3 nucleotides are TGTGCCAGCAGCTTAGGAGAAGATACGCAGTATTTT. Its translation: CASSLGEDTQYF. This sequence joins TRBV7-9 and TRBJ2-3; D uncertain. The CDR3 length is 12 residues. The V gene's germline CDR1 is SEHNR and CDR2 FQNEAQ (reference sequence). V was trimmed by 1 base and J by 5 bases, leaving 4 bases between them.

The sample holds a few counts of this clonotype. The rearrangement uses TRBV11-2 and TRBJ2-7, with D possibly TRBD2 on 5 matching bases. Deletions cut 5 bases from V and 7 bases from J, with 9 bases between. CDR1 SGHAT and CDR2 FQNNGV come from the germline V gene. The CDR3 is 11 residues long. For the CDR3, the DNA is TGTGCCAGCAGCCGCCGCGGGGAGCAGTACTTC. It codes for CASSRRGEQYF.

V is TRBV20-1 and J is TRBJ2-2; D unresolved. Trimming removed 6 bases at V and 1 base at J, with 9 bases between. Germline CDR1 DFQATT, CDR2 SNEGSKA (reference sequence). This CDR3 has 13 residues. CDR3: CSAKKRNTGELFF. The CDR3 DNA reads TGCAGTGCGAAAAAAAGGAACACCGGGGAGCTGTTTTTT.